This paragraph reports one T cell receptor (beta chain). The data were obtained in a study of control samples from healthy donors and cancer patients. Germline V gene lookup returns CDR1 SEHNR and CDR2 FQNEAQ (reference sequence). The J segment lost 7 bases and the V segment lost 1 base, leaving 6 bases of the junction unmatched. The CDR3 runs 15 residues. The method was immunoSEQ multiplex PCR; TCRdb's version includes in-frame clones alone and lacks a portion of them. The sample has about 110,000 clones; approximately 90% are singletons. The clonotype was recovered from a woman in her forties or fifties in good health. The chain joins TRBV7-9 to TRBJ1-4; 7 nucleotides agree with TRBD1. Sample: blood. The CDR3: CASSLGGTALEKLFF. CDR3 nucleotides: TGTGCCAGCAGCTTAGGGGGGACAGCTCTTGAAAAACTGTTTTTT.